The next 32 T cell receptor beta chains were all read from a single sample in a study of cytomegalovirus exposure and HLA in healthy donors. This PCR relied on a set of 60 Vbeta primers and 13 Jbeta primers. Sequencing was performed with immunoSEQ multiplex PCR; in TCRdb, only in-frame clones are kept and a portion is missing. The table records some 110,000 clones, almost 80% of them present only once. Sequenced: PBMCs. These TCRs come from a man aged 55 to 70 in good health and CMV-seropositive.

The V gene is TRBV19, the J gene TRBJ2-7; D is undetermined. In germline, CDR1 is LNHDA, CDR2 SQIVND (reference sequence). Trimming took off 5 bases at V and 1 base at J, with 9 bases between the two ends. The CDR3 covers 13 residues. The CDR3 region is CASSGQISYEQYF. CDR3 sequence (DNA): TGTGCCAGTAGTGGGCAAATTTCCTACGAGCAGTACTTC.

The rearrangement joins TRBV5-6 to TRBJ2-1, with TRBD1 as a possible D gene (7 bases). Trimming left V 1 base short and J 6 bases short, with 17 bases between. This CDR3 comprises 16 residues. Germline V gene data show CDR1 as SGHDT and CDR2 as YYEEEE. The CDR3 protein is CASSLTRDRRGNEQFF. DNA for the CDR3: TGTGCCAGCAGCTTGACGCGGGACAGAAGGGGCAATGAGCAGTTCTTC.

The chain is built from TRBV5-1 and TRBJ2-7; tentative D call: TRBD2 (5 bases). The CDR3 loop spans 14 amino acids. The germline gives CDR1 SGHRS, CDR2 YFSETQ. Trimming stripped 4 bases from V and 2 bases from J, with 13 bases between. CDR3 sequence reads: CASSPGNGAYEQYF. The CDR3 DNA reads TGCGCCAGCAGCCCCGGAAACGGGGCCTACGAGCAGTACTTC.

At least ten counts were recorded for this clone. The chain links TRBV6-1 to TRBJ1-4; D remains ambiguous. CDR1 and CDR2 (germline): MNHNS, SASEGT. Trimming took off 8 bases at V and 6 bases at J, with 13 bases between the two ends. The CDR3 spans 13 residues. For the CDR3, the DNA is TGTGCCAGCGTCCCTAGCGCGGATGAAAAACTGTTTTTT. Protein sequence: CASVPSADEKLFF.

The genes are TRBV27 and TRBJ1-4; 7 nucleotides align to TRBD1. The V gene's germline CDR1 is MNHEY and CDR2 SMNVEV (reference sequence). The CDR3 has 14 residues. The trim removed 4 bases at V and 10 bases at J, leaving 9 bases unmatched. The CDR3 nucleotides read TGTGCCAGCAGTTGGGACAGAGACGAGGGAAAACTGTTTTTT. Amino acids: CASSWDRDEGKLFF.

The rearrangement joins TRBV18 to TRBJ1-1; unclear D gene. CDR1 and CDR2 from the germline V gene are KGHSH and LQKENI. The CDR3 has 13 residues. Trimming removed 2 bases from V and 1 base from J, with 5 bases in between. CDR3 in amino acids: CASSPGPNTEAFF. The CDR3 DNA reads as TGTGCCAGCTCACCAGGGCCGAACACTGAAGCTTTCTTT. The full variable domain, in which reference TRBV18 and TRBJ1-1 provide the parts outside the CDR3, is NAGVMQNPRHLVRRRGQEARLRCSPMKGHSHVYWYRQLPEEGLKFMVYLQKENIIDESGMPKERFSAEFPKEGPSILRIQQVVRGDSAAYFCASSPGPNTEAFFGQGTRLTVV.

The rearrangement joins TRBV10-3 to TRBJ2-5, with 8 bases matching TRBD1. J gave up 4 bases and V 10 bases, and 14 bases lay outside the gene matches. The CDR3 runs to 15 residues. CDR1 is ENHRY and CDR2 is SYGVKD in the germline V gene. CDR3 amino acids: CATLPSRGLGETQYF. As DNA, the CDR3 is TGTGCCACCCTCCCGAGCAGGGGGCTCGGAGAGACCCAGTACTTC.

The chain couples TRBV19 to TRBJ1-3, with D unresolved. The germline V gene has CDR1 LNHDA and CDR2 SQIVND (reference sequence). The V gene lost 6 bases and the J gene lost 0 bases, with 6 bases spanning the gap. CDR3 length: 13 amino acids. CDR3 protein: CASRRPSGNTIYF. CDR3 coding DNA: TGTGCCAGTAGGAGGCCCTCTGGAAACACCATATATTTT.

This clone has only one observation. The chain carries TRBV2 and TRBJ1-1; a possible D gene is TRBD1 (6 bases). The CDR3 runs to 15 residues. V dropped 2 bases and J dropped 4 bases, with 14 bases sitting between them. The germline V gene encodes CDR1 SNHLY and CDR2 FYNNEI. The CDR3 bases are TGTGCCAGCAGTGAACTGGGGGGGCCCTCCACTGAAGCTTTCTTT. Protein product: CASSELGGPSTEAFF.

This clone occurred once. The V call is TRBV5-1, the J call TRBJ2-6; D possibly corresponds to TRBD2 (5 bases). The germline V gene encodes CDR1 SGHRS and CDR2 YFSETQ. The CDR3 spans 15 residues. V was trimmed by 4 bases and J by 0 bases, leaving 8 bases between them. CDR3 amino acids: CASSVGSSGANVLTF. The CDR3 nucleotides are TGCGCCAGCAGCGTTGGGAGCTCTGGGGCCAACGTCCTGACTTTC.

The J gene is TRBJ2-2, the V gene TRBV10-2, with D possibly TRBD2 on 6 matching bases. The germline CDR1 and CDR2 sequences are WSHSY and SAAADI. CDR3 size: 11 residues. V was trimmed by 11 bases and J by 6 bases, leaving 10 bases between them. CDR3 in amino acids: CAGRTSGELFF. As DNA, the CDR3 is TGCGCCGGGAGGACCTCCGGGGAGCTGTTTTTT.

The chain uses TRBV23-1 and TRBJ1-2; 9 bases fit TRBD1. TRBV23-1 is flagged as an ORF with uncertain function. The CDR3 extends over 19 amino acids. J was trimmed by 12 bases and V by 1 base; bases with no gene match: 24. The CDR3 region has the DNA TGCGCCAGCAGTCAATGGGAGAACAGGGGGCGTCATGGGAGGTTTGGGAACACCTTC. Translated: CASSQWENRGRHGRFGNTF.

This rearrangement joins TRBV7-2 to TRBJ2-7, with 7 bases that match TRBD1. This CDR3 spans 14 amino acids. Germline V gene sequence: CDR1 SGHTA, CDR2 FQGNSA. The junction had 4 bases not matched to a gene; V was cut back by 5 bases and J by 0 bases. Written as DNA, the CDR3 is TGTGCCAGCAGCCGGGACAGCAGCTCCTACGAGCAGTACTTC. It is translated as CASSRDSSSYEQYF.

The rearrangement uses TRBV21-1 and TRBJ1-2; the table's D call, TRBD1, was not checked against the DNA. TRBV21-1 is tagged as a pseudogene. The CDR3 has 14 amino acids. This CDR3 reads CASSRSGHNYGYTF. The CDR3 DNA is TGTGCCAGCAGTAGATCGGGACATAACTATGGCTACACCTTC.

This chain links TRBV5-1 with TRBJ1-1, with TRBD1 identical over 7 bases. The germline gives CDR1 SGHRS, CDR2 YFSETQ. V trimming: 4 bases; J trimming: 2 bases; junction bases outside the gene matches: 5. The CDR3 length is 14 residues. CDR3 coding DNA: TGCGCCAGCAGCGGGGACAGTAGTAACACTGAAGCTTTCTTT. Translating it yields CASSGDSSNTEAFF.

The rearrangement uses TRBV28 and TRBJ1-1, with unresolved D. Germline V gene lookup returns CDR1 MDHEN and CDR2 SYDVKM. Trimming removed 2 bases from V and 6 bases from J, with 10 bases in between. The CDR3 runs 13 residues. Written as DNA, the CDR3 is TGTGCCAGCAGTTTAGGGCAGGTGGCTGAAGCTTTCTTT. This sequence encodes CASSLGQVAEAFF.

This sequence joins TRBV6-6 and TRBJ1-5; D uncertain. The CDR3 has 13 amino acids. CDR1 is MNHNY, CDR2 SVGAGI, per germline (reference sequence). V was clipped by 1 base and J by 4 bases, with 5 bases between them. The DNA for the CDR3 is TGTGCCAGCAGTTACTTCAGAAATCAGCCCCAGCATTTT. Its protein product is CASSYFRNQPQHF.

This sequence joins TRBV30 and TRBJ2-4; tentative D call: TRBD1 (6 bases). Germline CDR1 reads GTSNPN; CDR2 reads SVGIG (reference sequence). Between the trimmed V and J ends, which lost 1 base and 9 bases, there was a span of 13 bases. CDR3 size: 13 residues. As DNA, the CDR3 is TGTGCCTGGAGTGAGGGGACACGGGGCATTCAGTACTTC. Protein sequence: CAWSEGTRGIQYF.

The chain has TRBV27 and TRBJ1-2; possibly TRBD1 for D (5 bases). V lost 2 bases and J lost 8, with 15 bases in between. Germline V gene lookup returns CDR1 MNHEY and CDR2 SMNVEV (reference sequence). The CDR3 is made up of 14 amino acids. CDR3 nucleotide sequence: TGTGCCAGCAGTTTACTGCGGGGCGCAAAGGGCTACACCTTC. Amino acids: CASSLLRGAKGYTF.

This clone has a single count. V is TRBV5-1 and J is TRBJ1-1; a possible D gene is TRBD1 (5 bases). Trimming stripped 0 bases from V and 7 bases from J, with 16 bases between. Germline V lookup: CDR1 SGHRS, CDR2 YFSETQ. This CDR3 is built from 15 residues. The chain's CDR3 is CASSLGPTGEGEAFF. In nucleotides, the CDR3 is TGCGCCAGCAGCTTGGGGCCCACGGGGGAGGGTGAAGCTTTCTTT.

The rearrangement joins TRBV21-1 to TRBJ2-5; the D segment call TRBD1 is taken from the table without a DNA check. Gene TRBJ2-7 matches the end of the DNA better, so the J call may be wrong. TRBV21-1 is a pseudogene locus. The CDR3 covers 18 residues. CDR3 loop: CASSKDRGRHLWGYEQYF. CDR3 nucleotides: TGTGCCAGCAGCAAAGATAGGGGAAGACATCTCTGGGGATACGAGCAGTACTTC.

The V gene is TRBV7-2, the J gene TRBJ2-1; 7 nucleotides agree with TRBD2. Trimming took 5 bases from V and 2 from J; bases not matched to a gene: 6. The CDR3 is 15 amino acids. CDR1 is SGHTA and CDR2 is FQGNSA in the germline V gene. The CDR3 sequence is CASSPGGGPYNEQFF. DNA of the CDR3: TGTGCCAGCAGCCCTGGGGGGGGTCCCTACAATGAGCAGTTCTTC. Variable domain in full (rest from reference TRBV7-2 and TRBJ2-1): GAGVSQSPSNKVTEKGKDVELRCDPISGHTALYWYRQSLGQGLEFLIYFQGNSAPDKSGLPSDRFSAERTGGSVSTLTIQRTQQEDSAVYLCASSPGGGPYNEQFFGPGTRLTVL.

The rearrangement uses TRBV6-4 and TRBJ2-3; TRBD2 aligns across 14 bases. V dropped 3 bases and J dropped 4; count of bases not matched to a gene: 0. The CDR3 totals 15 residues. Looked up from germline, CDR1 is MRHNA and CDR2 is SNTAGT. CDR3 in amino acids: CASSETSGGADTQYF. CDR3 DNA sequence: TGTGCCAGCAGTGAGACTAGCGGGGGGGCAGATACGCAGTATTTT.

The rearrangement joins TRBV9 to TRBJ1-5; D is ambiguous. Germline V CDR1 and CDR2: SGDLS, YYNGEE. The CDR3 consists of 14 residues. The ends were cut back, 0 bases at V and 1 base at J, with 5 bases in the middle. The CDR3: CASSVAGSNQPQHF. The CDR3 region has the DNA TGTGCCAGCAGCGTAGCGGGGAGCAATCAGCCCCAGCATTTT. Full variable domain (missing parts from reference TRBV9 and TRBJ1-5): DSGVTQTPKHLITATGQRVTLRCSPRSGDLSVYWYQQSLDQGLQFLIQYYNGEERAKGNILERFSAQQFPDLHSELNLSSLELGDSALYFCASSVAGSNQPQHFGDGTRLSIL.

This clone was detected only a few times. The V gene is TRBV7-8, the J gene TRBJ1-2; TRBD1 matches 9 bases. CDR1 and CDR2 (germline): SGHVS, FQNEAQ. This CDR3 region has 15 residues. Trimming at V came to 5 bases and at J to 1 base, leaving 5 bases not matched to a gene. The CDR3 spells CASSRDRVVNYGYTF. The DNA for the CDR3 is TGTGCCAGCAGCCGGGACAGGGTGGTTAACTATGGCTACACCTTC.

The CDR3 spells CASSRLGGSADTQYF. The CDR3, as DNA: TGTGCCAGCAGTCGCCTAGGGGGATCCGCAGATACGCAGTATTTT. The rearrangement links TRBV6-4 to TRBJ2-3; weak D call: TRBD1 (6 bases). Germline CDR1 reads MRHNA; CDR2 reads SNTAGT. The CDR3 length is 15 residues. Trimming left V 5 bases short and J 4 bases short, with 16 bases between.

This chain uses TRBV9 with TRBJ2-3; 8 nucleotides line up with TRBD2. The CDR3 covers 15 residues. The germline CDR1 and CDR2 sequences are SGDLS and YYNGEE. V gave up 3 bases and J gave up 0 bases; unmatched junction bases: 3. This CDR3 is CASSATSGSTDTQYF. The DNA for the CDR3 is TGTGCCAGCAGCGCTACTAGCGGTAGCACAGATACGCAGTATTTT.

The chain has TRBV5-1 and TRBJ1-6; 10 bases align to TRBD1. The CDR3 covers 15 residues. J gave up 9 bases and V 2 bases, and 5 bases lay outside the gene matches. The V gene's germline CDR1 is SGHRS and CDR2 YFSETQ. The CDR3 DNA is TGCGCCAGCAGCTTTGGGGACAGGGGAGGTTCACCCCTCCACTTT. As protein: CASSFGDRGGSPLHF.

The gene calls are TRBV12-5 and TRBJ2-1; 9 bases are shared with TRBD1. Germline V gene lookup returns CDR1 LGHNT and CDR2 FRNRAP. This CDR3 is 16 amino acids long. V shed 1 base and J 8 bases; nucleotides not matched to a gene: 9. CDR3 amino acids: CASGLAPGQGWDEQFF. The CDR3 DNA is TGTGCTAGTGGTTTGGCCCCGGGACAGGGTTGGGATGAGCAGTTCTTC.

Note on this clone: The sample contains more than one DNA sequence encoding this CDR3. This sequence joins TRBV5-1 and TRBJ2-5; 8 bases fit TRBD1. Germline V lookup: CDR1 SGHRS, CDR2 YFSETQ. Losses at the gene ends were 2 bases for V and 3 bases for J; bases not matched to a gene: 3. The CDR3 contains 14 residues. The CDR3 DNA reads TGCGCCAGCAGCTTCCAGGGGGCAGAAGAGACCCAGTACTTC. This sequence encodes CASSFQGAEETQYF.

CDR3 nucleotide sequence: TGTGCCAGCTCAGCCCCGGGACTAGCCGCCAATGAGCAGTTCTTC. Translation gives CASSAPGLAANEQFF. The V call is TRBV18, the J call TRBJ2-1; 9 nucleotides match TRBD2. V was pared by 5 bases and J by 6 bases, with 8 bases of the junction left unmatched. CDR3 length: 15 amino acids. CDR1 is KGHSH and CDR2 is LQKENI in the germline V gene.

This sequence joins TRBV10-2 and TRBJ2-1; TRBD2 agrees at 8 bases. CDR3 length: 14 amino acids. CDR1 and CDR2 from the germline V gene are WSHSY and SAAADI. V lost 6 bases and J lost 4; bases outside the gene matches: 5. In nucleotides, the CDR3 is TGCGCCAGCAGGCTAGCGGGTATTTACAATGAGCAGTTCTTC. As protein: CASRLAGIYNEQFF.